Each of the 22 T cell receptor beta chains below was sequenced from the same sample in a study of a mutant IDH1 vaccine in newly diagnosed glioma. Time point reported: week 35, safety follow-up. The investigators gave 300 ug of mutant IDH1 20-mer peptide in each vaccine dose, together with topical imiquimod. Assay used: immunoSEQ multiplex PCR; TCRdb lists only in-frame clones, some missing. The sample shows 40,000 to 45,000 clones, about 86% of them seen only once. Their target antigens are unknown. The sample in question was PBMCs, obtained from a glioma patient whose treatment included an IDH1 peptide vaccine. The receptors originated from a woman between 40 and 50 years old with glioma. Some clones in this sample may be carry-over from other donors' samples.

The chain recombines TRBV28 with TRBJ1-5; 8 nucleotides line up with TRBD1. V shed 5 bases and J 5 bases; nucleotides not matched to a gene: 20. The CDR3 is 19 residues long. Germline-derived CDR1 and CDR2 are MDHEN and SYDVKM. This CDR3 is CASSPGAGGAWGPHQPQHF. The CDR3 DNA reads TGTGCCAGCAGTCCCGGGGCAGGGGGCGCGTGGGGCCCCCATCAGCCCCAGCATTTT.

As concerns this clone: Other DNA sequences in this specimen translate into the identical CDR3. The chain combines TRBV10-3 with TRBJ1-5; the D is unclear. Per germline, CDR1 ENHRY and CDR2 SYGVKD. This CDR3 has 12 residues. Between the trimmed V and J ends, which lost 2 bases and 5 bases, there was a span of 4 bases. CDR3 sequence (DNA): TGTGCCATCAGTGAGGGAGATCAGCCCCAGCATTTT. It translates to CAISEGDQPQHF.

CDR3 coding DNA: TGTGCCAGCTCAATCAGGGGGCAAATGAACACTGAAGCTTTCTTT. It yields the protein CASSIRGQMNTEAFF. The chain uses TRBV18 and TRBJ1-1; 8 positions agree with TRBD1. Trimming took 5 bases from V and 0 from J; bases not matched to a gene: 5. Germline lookup yields CDR1 KGHSH and CDR2 LQKENI. CDR3 size: 15 residues.

The J gene is TRBJ2-3, the V gene TRBV4-3; D is unclear. The CDR3 extends over 13 amino acids. The germline V gene encodes CDR1 LGHNA and CDR2 YSLEER. The V end was cut by 2 bases, the J end by 3 bases, with 6 bases between. The CDR3 sequence: CASSQTETDTQYF. In nucleotides, the CDR3 is TGCGCCAGCAGCCAAACAGAAACAGATACGCAGTATTTT.

The rearrangement joins TRBV9 to TRBJ2-2; 9 bases align to TRBD1. Losses at the gene ends were 7 bases for V and 6 bases for J; bases not matched to a gene: 10. Germline CDR1 and CDR2: SGDLS and YYNGEE. The CDR3 has 15 residues. CDR3 sequence reads: CASGSTGGYAGELFF. CDR3 DNA: TGTGCCAGCGGCTCGACAGGGGGTTACGCCGGGGAGCTGTTTTTT.

J is TRBJ2-3 and V is TRBV6-4; D gene unclear. V was cut by 2 bases and J by 1 base, with 4 bases left in between. In germline, CDR1 is MRHNA, CDR2 SNTAGT. The CDR3 consists of 13 residues. Written as DNA, the CDR3 is TGTGCCAGCAGTGACGGGGGCACAGATACGCAGTATTTT. As protein: CASSDGGTDTQYF.

With respect to this clone: At one of its ends the junction is not consistent with the germline gene, which may arise from a read error. This chain links TRBV28 with TRBJ1-2; a weak D match, TRBD1 (5 bases). Germline V lookup: CDR1 MDHEN, CDR2 SYDVKM. The CDR3 is 12 amino acids. The CDR3 nucleotides read TGTGCCAGCAGTTTATCTGGGGGGGGTTCAGAATTC. This encodes CASSLSGGGSEF.

CDR3 nucleotides: TGTGCCAGCAAACCCGGGACGAGCTATGGCTACACCTTC. Residues: CASKPGTSYGYTF. The chain carries TRBV6-5 and TRBJ1-2, with D possibly matching TRBD1 (5 bases). The length of the CDR3 is 13 residues. With 7 bases removed from V and 4 bases from J, the gap between germline ends came to 13 bases. Germline V gives CDR1 MNHEY, CDR2 SVGAGI.

The chain is built from TRBV7-9 and TRBJ2-1; D call uncertain. Germline V lookup: CDR1 SEHNR, CDR2 FQNEAQ (reference sequence). Deletions cut 8 bases from V and 4 bases from J, with 15 bases between. This CDR3 region has 14 residues. The CDR3 protein is CASVTDGVYNEQFF. The CDR3 bases are TGTGCCAGCGTTACGGATGGGGTATACAATGAGCAGTTCTTC.

The chain carries TRBV10-1 and TRBJ1-2; D is ambiguous. V was shortened by 6 bases and J by 0 bases, with 11 bases between the two germline ends. CDR3 size: 14 residues. From germline, CDR1 is WNHNN and CDR2 SYGVQD (reference sequence). As DNA, the CDR3 is TGCGCCAGCAGCCCCCGGGCAGCTAACTATGGCTACACCTTC. Translating it yields CASSPRAANYGYTF.

The V and J genes are TRBV10-3 and TRBJ2-2, with D possibly TRBD1 on 5 matching bases. Between the trimmed V and J ends, which lost 0 bases and 2 bases, there was a span of 16 bases. Germline V gene data show CDR1 as ENHRY and CDR2 as SYGVKD. The CDR3 sequence is 18 residues long. CDR3 DNA: TGTGCCATCAGTGAGTCGTCTGGCTTTGGACACAACACCGGGGAGCTGTTTTTT. Amino acid sequence: CAISESSGFGHNTGELFF.

This sequence joins TRBV5-6 and TRBJ2-7; D uncertain. The ends were cut back, 0 bases at V and 3 bases at J, with 1 base in the middle. CDR3 size: 11 residues. Germline assignment: CDR1 SGHDT and CDR2 YYEEEE. The CDR3 loop reads CASSLDYEQYF. CDR3 DNA sequence: TGTGCCAGCAGCTTGGACTACGAGCAGTACTTC.

This sequence joins TRBV19 and TRBJ1-1, with D possibly being TRBD1 (5 bases). The CDR3 length is 15 residues. The V end lost 6 bases, the J end lost 4 bases, and 18 bases lay between the germline ends. CDR1 LNHDA and CDR2 SQIVND come from the germline V gene (reference sequence). CDR3 coding DNA: TGTGCCAGTAGCGCTTGGGGCCCGGGGCTCACTGAAGCTTTCTTT. The encoded protein is CASSAWGPGLTEAFF.

This chain links TRBV25-1 with TRBJ2-2; 10 positions match TRBD2. There are 15 residues in the CDR3. CDR1 MGHDK and CDR2 SYGVNS come from the germline V gene. With 3 bases clipped from V and 6 bases from J, the junction kept 4 bases outside the gene matches. Written as DNA, the CDR3 is TGTGCCAGCAGTGATAGCGGGAGGTTTTCCGGGGAGCTGTTTTTT. Translation: CASSDSGRFSGELFF. Full variable domain (outside the CDR3, taken from reference TRBV25-1 and TRBJ2-2): EADIYQTPRYLVIGTGKKITLECSQTMGHDKMYWYQQDPGMELHLIHYSYGVNSTEKGDLSSESTVSRIRTEHFPLTLESARPSHTSQYLCASSDSGRFSGELFFGEGSRLTVL.

In its sample, this clone was seen once. The chain couples TRBV4-3 to TRBJ1-2; the D gene is possibly TRBD1 (6 bases). The CDR3 sequence is 20 residues long. Germline V gene lookup returns CDR1 LGHNA and CDR2 YSLEER. V was cut by 0 bases and J by 3 bases, with 26 bases left in between. In DNA, the CDR3 is TGCGCCAGCAGCCAAGAGTCTTTGGGGGCAGCAAAGGGGCTTTACTATGGCTACACCTTC. Encoded protein: CASSQESLGAAKGLYYGYTF.

Here the CDR3 DNA reads TGTGCCAGCTCGGCCCATAATTCTAGGGGCCGGAACACCATATATTTT. Amino acid sequence: CASSAHNSRGRNTIYF. V and J are TRBV25-1 and TRBJ1-3, with D maybe TRBD1 (5 bases). Trimming pared 8 bases from V and 7 bases from J, leaving 24 bases between. This CDR3 region has 16 residues. Per germline, CDR1 MGHDK and CDR2 SYGVNS.

The chain carries TRBV2 and TRBJ1-1; 9 bases map to TRBD1. V lost 5 bases to trimming and J lost 5 bases; unmatched junction nucleotides: 6. Germline CDR1 is SNHLY and CDR2 is FYNNEI. There are 14 residues in the CDR3. The CDR3 here is CASSLGQGRTEAFF. As DNA, the CDR3 is TGTGCCAGCAGTTTGGGACAGGGAAGAACTGAAGCTTTCTTT.

The chain combines TRBV9 with TRBJ2-7; possibly TRBD1 for D (6 bases). This CDR3 is 12 amino acids long. The ends were cut back, 4 bases at V and 6 bases at J, with 11 bases in the middle. Germline V gene lookup returns CDR1 SGDLS and CDR2 YYNGEE. The CDR3 sequence is CASSPQGREQYF. The CDR3 coding sequence is TGTGCCAGCAGCCCACAGGGACGCGAGCAGTACTTC.

The CDR3 coding sequence is TGTGCCAGCAGCCAACCCAGGGCACCGAACACCGGGGAGCTGTTTTTT. This translates into CASSQPRAPNTGELFF. The chain employs TRBV4-2 and TRBJ2-2; a weak D match, TRBD1 (5 bases). Germline V gives CDR1 LGHNA, CDR2 YNFKEQ. The CDR3 is 16 amino acids. Trimming pared 2 bases from V and 0 bases from J, leaving 10 bases between.

The CDR3 coding sequence is TGTGCCAGCAGCTTCCAGCGGGTGGGTTACGAGCAGTACTTC. It yields the protein CASSFQRVGYEQYF. The chain employs TRBV11-2 and TRBJ2-7; possibly TRBD2 for D (6 bases). This CDR3 has 14 amino acids. Germline CDR1 SGHAT, CDR2 FQNNGV. V shed 3 bases and J shed 4 bases, with 13 bases lying between them.

The rearrangement uses TRBV27 and TRBJ2-5; 7 bases are a match to TRBD1. The length of the CDR3 is 15 residues. CDR1 is MNHEY and CDR2 is SMNVEV in the germline V gene (reference sequence). The J segment lost 4 bases and the V segment lost 3 bases, leaving 8 bases of the junction unmatched. CDR3 in DNA: TGTGCCAGCAGTTTTTGGTCAGGGGGTGTAGAGACCCAGTACTTC. This codes for CASSFWSGGVETQYF.

This clone appeared a single time. This sequence joins TRBV19 and TRBJ2-3; D is possibly TRBD2 (6 bases). The germline gives CDR1 LNHDA, CDR2 SQIVND (reference sequence). Trimming took 5 bases from V and 6 from J, leaving 12 bases between them. The CDR3 loop spans 13 amino acids. The CDR3 DNA reads as TGTGCCAGTAGTCGGACTAATCGGGATACGCAGTATTTT. It encodes CASSRTNRDTQYF.